This TCR beta chain was identified during a study of human T cells and chemical hapten exposure. Whole-study findings and limits: Patch test score showed a positive correlation with PT1 expanded TCR counts. Compared to controls, expanded TCRs made significantly more large clusters of similar CDR3s.

This CDR3 is 15 amino acids long. Losses at the gene ends were 5 bases for V and 3 bases for J; bases not matched to a gene: 5. The germline V gene has CDR1 SGHVS and CDR2 FNYEAQ. Described time point: pre-sensitization, week 0. Treatment given: therapeutic diphenylcyclopropenone sensitization with weekly scalp DPC. In every case, blood was obtained before the patch test was applied. Unique molecular identifiers were linked by the library to individual cDNA molecules. TCRdb reanalysed the RACE reads using MiXCR and keeps one entry per CDR3 protein. The sample includes approximately 260,000 distinct CDR3 sequences, more than 6.5% seen only once; the top ten take around 2.5%. A few counts support this clonotype. Its cognate antigen is unknown.

This TCR was sampled from a woman between 40 and 50 years old with alopecia areata. Some clones in this sample may be carry-over from other donors' samples. The gene calls are TRBV7-6 and TRBJ2-7, with 12 positions matching TRBD2. The sequenced sample was whole blood, obtained in connection with sensitization to the hapten diphenylcyclopropenone (DPC). The CDR3 region is CASSPRTSGNYEQYF. CDR3 DNA: TGTGCCAGCAGCCCCCGGACTAGCGGGAACTACGAGCAGTACTTC.